One TCR beta chain is described in this entry. Its target is unknown. Repertoires were generated with immunoSEQ multiplex PCR, while TCRdb's copy carries only in-frame clones and drops some. The sample has around 2.5 million clones, 80% to 95% seen once. The data originate from a study of shared clonotypes between healthy human individuals. Study observations and caveats: A handful of donors had around 5.2% of their naive CD4 clonotypes in common.

Trimming took 5 bases from V and 0 from J, leaving 10 bases between them. The length of the CDR3 is 14 residues. Germline assignment: CDR1 SNHLY and CDR2 FYNNEI. This chain connects TRBV2 to TRBJ1-1; D is perhaps TRBD1 (5 bases). The clonotype comes from a man younger than 30 in good health. Some clones in this sample may be carry-over from other donors' samples. The sample taken for sequencing was naive CD4+ T cells from PBMCs. Described subset: CD45RA+ positively selected. CDR3 sequence: CASSPRGMNTEAFF. CDR3 nucleotides: TGTGCCAGCAGTCCTAGGGGTATGAACACTGAAGCTTTCTTT.